This T cell receptor (beta chain) is from a study of shared clonotypes between healthy human individuals. Study-wide context: The plates for each donor numbered three CD4 naive, three CD4 memory, two CD8 naive and one CD8 memory. Study results and caveats: The donor pool, a small one, limited the genetic and exposure-history diversity represented.

A single count supports this clone. Its target is unknown. The authors loaded 200 ng DNA, some 32,000 T cell genomes, into sorted-subset replicate PCRs. TCRdb's table, derived via immunoSEQ multiplex PCR, lists solely in-frame clones and lacks some. The sample has some 1 million clones, about 77% seen once; the top ten hold roughly 1.5%. The clonotype was recovered from a man aged 18 to 30 in good health. Specimen: memory CD4+ T cells sorted from blood. Subset defined: CD45RA-negative fraction.

CDR3 in amino acids: CASTPRERGETQYF. The CDR3 nucleotides are TGCGCCAGCACCCCGAGGGAACGGGGGGAGACCCAGTACTTC. The chain uses TRBV5-1 and TRBJ2-5, with a possible D match to TRBD2 (6 bases). Trimming shortened V by 6 bases and J by 5 bases, and 17 bases separated the two germline ends. The CDR3 has 14 amino acids. Germline CDR1 SGHRS, CDR2 YFSETQ.